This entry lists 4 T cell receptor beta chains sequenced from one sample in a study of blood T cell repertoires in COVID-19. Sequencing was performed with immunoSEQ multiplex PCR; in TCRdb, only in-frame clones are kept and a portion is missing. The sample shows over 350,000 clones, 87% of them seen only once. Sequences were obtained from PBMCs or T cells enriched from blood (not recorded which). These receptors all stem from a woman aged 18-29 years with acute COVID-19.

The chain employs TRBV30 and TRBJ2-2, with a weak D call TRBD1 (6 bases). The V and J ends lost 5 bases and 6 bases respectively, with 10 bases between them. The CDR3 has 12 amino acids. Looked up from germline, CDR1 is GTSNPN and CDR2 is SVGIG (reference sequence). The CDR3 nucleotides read TGTGCCTGGGGGGGCAGGGCCGGGGAGCTGTTTTTT. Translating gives CAWGGRAGELFF.

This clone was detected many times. The CDR3 here is CASSLGWQNNSPLHF. CDR3 coding DNA: TGTGCCAGCAGCTTAGGTTGGCAGAATAATTCACCCCTCCACTTT. The chain couples TRBV11-2 to TRBJ1-6; D remains ambiguous. CDR3 length: 15 amino acids. V was shortened by 1 base and J by 5 bases, with 9 bases between the two germline ends. Germline loops: CDR1 SGHAT, CDR2 FQNNGV. Combining the CDR3 with reference TRBV11-2 and TRBJ1-6 gives the whole variable domain EAGVAQSPRYKIIEKRQSVAFWCNPISGHATLYWYQQILGQGPKLLIQFQNNGVVDDSQLPKDRFSAERLKGVDSTLKIQPAKLEDSAVYLCASSLGWQNNSPLHFGNGTRLTVT.

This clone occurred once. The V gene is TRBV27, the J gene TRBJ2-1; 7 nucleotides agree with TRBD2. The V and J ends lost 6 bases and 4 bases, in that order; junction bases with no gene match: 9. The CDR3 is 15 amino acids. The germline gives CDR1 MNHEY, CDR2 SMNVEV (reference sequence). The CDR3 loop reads CASRRNPGLYNEQFF. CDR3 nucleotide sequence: TGTGCCAGCAGACGCAATCCGGGACTATACAATGAGCAGTTCTTC.

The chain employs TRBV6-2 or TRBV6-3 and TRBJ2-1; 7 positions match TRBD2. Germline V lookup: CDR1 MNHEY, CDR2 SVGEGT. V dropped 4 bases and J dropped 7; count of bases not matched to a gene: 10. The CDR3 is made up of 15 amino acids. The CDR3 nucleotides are TGTGCCAGCAGTTCCCGGGACTACTGGGGGAATGAGCAGTTCTTC. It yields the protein CASSSRDYWGNEQFF.